This TCR beta chain was found in a study of T cells after yellow fever vaccination. This clonotype was detected only a few times. The antigen is not known. Study-wide points: Reappearing after the booster were most of the clones from primary vaccination (96% CD4, around 88% CD8).

MiXCR, run by TCRdb on the 5' RACE reads, gives a single entry per CDR3 protein. The sample lists 320,000 or so distinct CDR3 sequences; around 8.1% were seen once. With 4 bases removed from V and 1 base from J, the gap between germline ends came to 6 bases. Germline loops: CDR1 ENHRY, CDR2 SYGVKD. The CDR3 spans 13 residues. The source material was PBMCs, sampled roughly seven weeks after the first yellow fever vaccination. This receptor was identified in a man in his late teens or twenties who received the YFV17D yellow fever vaccine. This chain links TRBV10-3 with TRBJ2-3; D call uncertain. CDR3 amino acids: CAISGRGTDTQYF. For the CDR3, the DNA is TGTGCCATCAGTGGTAGGGGCACAGATACGCAGTATTTT.